The TCR beta chain under discussion was sequenced for a study of blood T cells in healthy people across ages. V lost 3 bases and J lost 2; bases outside the gene matches: 8. Germline V lookup: CDR1 SGHDN, CDR2 FVKESK. There are 16 residues in the CDR3. Samples each yielded at least 5 micrograms of total RNA. For the second PCR, which ran for about 7 to 11 cycles, a sample-barcoded 5' primer and a J-beta primer mix were used. Every molecule of cDNA carried a tag from a template-switch adaptor with 12 random nucleotides. TCRdb used MiXCR to reprocess the 5' RACE reads, holding one entry per CDR3 protein. This sample has 1.5 million to 2 million distinct CDR3 sequences, with less than 50% found just once.

This TCR came from a woman between 40 and 55 years old in good health. Sequencing was carried out using blood. The chain is built from TRBV14 and TRBJ2-5; TRBD2 matches 8 bases. Written as DNA, the CDR3 is TGTGCCAGCAGCCAGTACATGCGCGGGGGGCAAGAGACCCAGTACTTC. It encodes CASSQYMRGGQETQYF.